This T cell receptor beta chain originates from a study of CD8+CD57+ T cells in acquired aplastic anemia. Notes on the study in general: Sharing between patients and controls was observed for twenty-nine CD8+ CDR3 sequences. CD8+CD57+ cells (from patients) displayed lower diversity than the total CD4+ and CD8+ pools did.

CDR3 and TCR beta VDJ profiling relied on a genomic DNA template. Each CDR3 protein gets one entry after TCRdb re-called the reads with MiXCR. The sample consists of about 20,000 distinct CDR3 sequences, almost 40% of them appearing once. A word on this clonotype: Its antigen is not known.

The length of the CDR3 is 14 residues. V was shortened by 1 base and J by 4 bases, with 8 bases between the two germline ends. CDR1 is KGHSY and CDR2 is FQNENV in the germline V gene. Sequencing involved patients with CD8+CD57+ cell expansion previously shown by flow cytometry. The authors bead-enriched CD8+CD57+ cells, obtaining a mean 1.6 ug DNA. V usage is TRBV16 and J usage is TRBJ2-1, with D uncertain. This TCR was recovered from a human donor with aplastic anemia. Sequencing used CD8+CD57+ T cells sorted from PBMCs. The subset denotes: bead-enriched CD8+CD57+ effector memory T cells from SAA patients. The CDR3: CASSQFSWYNEQFF. DNA of the CDR3: TGTGCCAGCAGCCAATTTTCCTGGTACAATGAGCAGTTCTTC. The full variable domain, in which reference TRBV16 and TRBJ2-1 provide the parts outside the CDR3, is GEEVAQTPKHLVRGEGQKAKLYCAPIKGHSYVFWYQQVLKNEFKFLISFQNENVFDETGMPKERFSAKCLPNSPCSLEIQATKLEDSAVYFCASSQFSWYNEQFFGPGTRLTVL.